The subject of this entry is one T cell receptor (beta chain). Its antigen is unidentified. Sample time point: pre-sensitization, week 0. Treatment given: therapeutic diphenylcyclopropenone sensitization with weekly scalp DPC. Patients had alopecia, were aged 18 to 70, and were not pregnant. TCRdb used MiXCR to reprocess the RACE reads, holding one entry per CDR3 protein. This sample has some 110,000 distinct CDR3 sequences, with roughly 12% found just once. This sample was included in a study of human T cells and chemical hapten exposure. The CDR3 is 14 amino acids. V gave up 1 base and J gave up 8 bases, with 12 bases separating them. CDR1 is SGHNT and CDR2 is YYREEE in the germline V gene (reference sequence). General study points: Among expanded TCRs, significantly more large CDR3 similarity clusters formed than among controls.

The receptor's source is a woman aged 45 to 65 with alopecia areata. Some clones in this sample may be carry-over from other donors' samples. V gene TRBV5-4 combines with J gene TRBJ2-2; D is perhaps TRBD1 (6 bases). Material: whole blood, obtained in connection with sensitization to the hapten diphenylcyclopropenone (DPC). CDR3 bases: TGTGCCAGCAGCTTGACAGGGAAGGAAGGGGAGCTGTTTTTT. Amino acid sequence: CASSLTGKEGELFF.